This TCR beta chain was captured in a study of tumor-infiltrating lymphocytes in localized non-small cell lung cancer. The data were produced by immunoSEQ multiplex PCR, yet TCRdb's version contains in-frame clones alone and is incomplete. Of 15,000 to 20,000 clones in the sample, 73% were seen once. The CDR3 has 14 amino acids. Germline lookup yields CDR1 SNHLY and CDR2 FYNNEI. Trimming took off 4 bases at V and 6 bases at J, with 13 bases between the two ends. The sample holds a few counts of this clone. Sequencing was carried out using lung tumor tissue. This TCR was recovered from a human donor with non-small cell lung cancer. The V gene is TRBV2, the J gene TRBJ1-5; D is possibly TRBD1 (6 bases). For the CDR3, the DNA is TGTGCCAGCAGTGTCATGGGGGCTGGTCAGCCCCAGCATTTT. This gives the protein CASSVMGAGQPQHF.